The 7 T cell receptor beta chains reported below all come from one sample, sequenced in a study of technical replicates of blood from several donors (dated by TCRdb to 2017 to 2019). Library construction relied on the immunoSEQ multiplex PCR assay. Sourced from immuneACCESS, this table was stored by TCRdb with only in-frame sequences that have V and J called. A share of the clones is absent; for the studies checked, an unresolved V gene accounts for under half, and the remainder has no known explanation. For this sample there are 70,000 or so clones; 91% appear just once. The ten largest make up approximately 0.34% of the sample. The sample consisted of T cells isolated from PBMCs. These TCRs come from a human donor in good health. Some clones in this sample may be carry-over from other donors' samples.

V is TRBV18 and J is TRBJ1-1; no clear D. The CDR3 extends over 13 amino acids. Trimming left V 3 bases short and J 3 bases short, with 8 bases between. Germline CDR1 is KGHSH and CDR2 is LQKENI. CDR3: CASSPPQYTEAFF. The CDR3 coding sequence is TGTGCCAGCTCACCTCCACAGTACACTGAAGCTTTCTTT.

CDR3 in amino acids: CASSQESTGVNEQYF. CDR3 nucleotide sequence: TGTGCCAGCAGCCAAGAGAGCACAGGGGTCAACGAGCAGTACTTC. V is TRBV4-2 and J is TRBJ2-7, with 7 positions matching TRBD1. V lost 0 bases, J lost 5 bases, and 7 bases stayed unmatched. Germline-derived CDR1 and CDR2 are LGHNA and YNFKEQ. The CDR3 extends over 15 amino acids.

The rearrangement uses TRBV7-8 and TRBJ2-5; D gene ambiguous. The V end was cut by 5 bases, the J end by 5 bases, with 6 bases between. The germline V gene has CDR1 SGHVS and CDR2 FQNEAQ. The CDR3 consists of 11 residues. As DNA, the CDR3 is TGTGCCAGCAGCCCCCCGGAGACCCAGTACTTC. Protein product: CASSPPETQYF.

The chain uses TRBV11-3 and TRBJ2-7; D unresolved. Germline V gene data show CDR1 as SGHNT and CDR2 as YENEEA. The CDR3 runs to 13 residues. Trimming shortened V by 5 bases and J by 4 bases, and 12 bases separated the two germline ends. The CDR3 loop is CASSKEAIYEQYF. The CDR3 DNA reads TGTGCCAGCAGCAAGGAAGCGATTTACGAGCAGTACTTC.

The chain combines TRBV19 with TRBJ2-7, with TRBD1 identical over 9 bases. Germline CDR1 reads LNHDA; CDR2 reads SQIVND (reference sequence). CDR3 length: 16 residues. After removal of 5 bases from V and 0 bases from J, the junction contained 8 bases not matched to a gene. The CDR3 protein is CASSPGTGRSSYEQYF. Here the CDR3 DNA reads TGTGCCAGTAGTCCCGGGACAGGGAGAAGCTCCTACGAGCAGTACTTC.

This clone was seen once. This chain connects TRBV11-3 to TRBJ2-5; no definite D call. CDR1 and CDR2 from the germline V gene are SGHNT and YENEEA. Trimming cost V 8 bases and J 5 bases, with 6 bases left between them. This CDR3 comprises 10 residues. CDR3 in amino acids: CASSRETQYF. CDR3 nucleotide sequence: TGTGCCAGCTCGCGGGAGACCCAGTACTTC. The entire variable domain, with the rest obtained from reference TRBV11-3 and TRBJ2-5, is as follows: EAGVVQSPRYKIIEKKQPVAFWCNPISGHNTLYWYLQNLGQGPELLIRYENEEAVDDSQLPKDRFSAERLKGVDSTLKIQPAELGDSAVYLCASSRETQYFGPGTRLLVL.

This sequence joins TRBV5-5 and TRBJ2-5; 12 bases fit TRBD2. The CDR3 runs to 19 residues. Germline assignment: CDR1 SGHKS and CDR2 YYEKEE (reference sequence). V lost 0 bases, J lost 3 bases, and 12 bases stayed unmatched. The CDR3 protein is CASSLEGARGLAGKETQYF. The DNA of the CDR3 is TGTGCCAGCAGCTTGGAGGGGGCAAGGGGACTAGCGGGTAAAGAGACCCAGTACTTC.